This record concerns one TCR beta chain sequence. Its antigen is not identified. This specimen comes from a study of shared clonotypes between healthy human individuals. Overall study context: CD4 naive cells filled three plates per donor, CD4 memory three, CD8 naive two and CD8 memory one.

The repertoire was sequenced with immunoSEQ multiplex PCR; TCRdb's copy has only in-frame clones and lacks some. The sample lists approximately 1.5 million clones; nearly 99% were seen once. The study's findings and limits: Across subsets, estimated richness was generally greater for naive than for memory populations. It was anticipated that sequencing depth would influence how many clonotypes donors shared. The four-donor shared clonotypes exceeded non-shared clonotypes in generation probability, with non-shared ones scoring lower.

Sample: naive CD4+ T cells sorted from blood. The subset is: CD45RA+ positively selected. This TCR was recovered from a young man in good health.

The DNA of the CDR3 is TGCAGCGTTGAGACGGGATACCGCACAGATACGCAGTATTTT. It translates to CSVETGYRTDTQYF. This chain links TRBV29-1 with TRBJ2-3; tentative D call: TRBD2 (5 bases). The CDR3 loop spans 14 amino acids. Trimming shortened V by 3 bases and J by 1 base, and 11 bases separated the two germline ends. Germline CDR1 is SQVTM and CDR2 is ANQGSEA.